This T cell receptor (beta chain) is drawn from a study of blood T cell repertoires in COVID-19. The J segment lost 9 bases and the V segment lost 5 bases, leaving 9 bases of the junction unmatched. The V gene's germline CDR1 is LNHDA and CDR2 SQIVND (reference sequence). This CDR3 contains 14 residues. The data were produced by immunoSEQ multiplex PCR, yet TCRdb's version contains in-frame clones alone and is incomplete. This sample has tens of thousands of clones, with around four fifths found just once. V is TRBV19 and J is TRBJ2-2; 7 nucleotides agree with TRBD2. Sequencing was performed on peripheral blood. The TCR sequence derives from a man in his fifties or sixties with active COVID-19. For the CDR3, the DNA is TGTGCCAGTAGTGGCGGGACTAAGGGACGGGAGCTGTTTTTT. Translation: CASSGGTKGRELFF.